This is a list of T cell receptor beta chains from one sample in a study. TCRdb reprocessed the RT-PCR reads with MiXCR, giving one entry per CDR3 protein. The sample includes almost 700,000 distinct CDR3 sequences, 12% to 15% of them seen just once. The specimen sequenced was memory CD4+ T cells from blood. These receptors came from a female donor in good health, serving as a healthy control. CDR3s include the opening cysteine and the closing phenylalanine or tryptophan. A D gene is named only where the DNA matches it firmly. Clone size is given for some rows only: seen once, a few or many times, or a class if the clone is expanded.

TRBJ2-3 . . TRBV3-1 TGTGCCAGCAGGGACACAATTGCGGGCACAGATACGCAGTATTTT CASRDTIAGTDTQYF
TRBJ2-1 TRBD1 . TRBV15 TGTGCCACCAGCAGCGGGACAGCCTCCTACAATGAGCAGTTCTTC CATSSGTASYNEQFF
TRBJ2-2 . . TRBV4-3 TGCGCCAGCAGCCATAGTGGAGGGCTGCCCGGGGAGCTGTTTTTT CASSHSGGLPGELFF
TRBJ2-3 . few TRBV15 TGTGCCACCAGCAGGAAAAGAGATAGCGCCACAGATACGCAGTATTTT CATSRKRDSATDTQYF
TRBJ2-7 . many TRBV12-3/TRBV12-4 TGTGCCAGCAGTTATGAGGCGGGGTCGGGCCACGAGCAGTACTTC CASSYEAGSGHEQYF
TRBJ1-4 . . TRBV10-3 TGTGCCATCAGTGAGAAGGCGGTTACTAATGAAAAACTGTTTTTT CAISEKAVTNEKLFF
TRBJ1-5 . once TRBV6-1 TGTGCCAGCAGCCCCGGACAGAACAATCAGCCCCAGCATTTT CASSPGQNNQPQHF
TRBJ1-5 . few TRBV20-1 TGCAGTGCTAGAATCGGGGGACATCAGCCCCAGCATTTT CSARIGGHQPQHF
TRBJ2-3 . few TRBV7-2 TGTGCCAGCAGCTTAGGTCGGGCCCCAGATACGCAGTATTTT CASSLGRAPDTQYF
TRBJ1-5 . . TRBV5-6 TGTGCCAGCAGCTTTTTAGGGCAGGCCGATCAGCCCCAGCATTTT CASSFLGQADQPQHF
TRBJ2-5 . few TRBV27 TGTGCCAGCAGTTTCGCGGGATTAGGGGAGACCCAGTACTTC CASSFAGLGETQYF
TRBJ2-5 TRBD1 few TRBV18 TGTGCCAGCTCACCTTCGGACAGGGGCGAGACCCAGTACTTC CASSPSDRGETQYF
TRBJ2-3 TRBD1 . TRBV6-2/TRBV6-3 TGTGCCAGCAGTTACCCGTCGAGGGGTGGACAGGAGCCAAGCACAGATACGCAGTATTTT CASSYPSRGGQEPSTDTQYF
TRBJ2-3 TRBD2 . TRBV5-5 TGTGCCAGCAGCCAGGGACTAGCGGGGTTCGATACGCAGTATTTT CASSQGLAGFDTQYF
TRBJ2-2 TRBD2 . TRBV2 TGTGCCAGCAGTGAGAGAGCGGGAGCGGGGGCCGGGGAGCTGTTTTTT CASSERAGAGAGELFF
TRBJ2-7 TRBD2 few TRBV6-4 TGTGCCAGGTTACGACGGGGGGATTACGAGCAGTACTTC CARLRRGDYEQYF
TRBJ2-7 . many TRBV20-1 TGCAGTGCTAGAAGGACCTACGAGCAGTACTTC CSARRTYEQYF
TRBJ1-2 . . TRBV6-5 TGTGCCAGCAGTTACCGGTCGTGGAGGGCTGGCTACACCTTC CASSYRSWRAGYTF
TRBJ2-3 TRBD1 few TRBV7-2 TGTGCCAGCAGCTTGGGACAGGGGCTGTATACGCAGTATTTT CASSLGQGLYTQYF
TRBJ2-6 . . TRBV5-1 TGCGCCAGCAGCTTGGAGTGGGCTACTTCTGGGGCCAACGTCCTGACTTTC CASSLEWATSGANVLTF